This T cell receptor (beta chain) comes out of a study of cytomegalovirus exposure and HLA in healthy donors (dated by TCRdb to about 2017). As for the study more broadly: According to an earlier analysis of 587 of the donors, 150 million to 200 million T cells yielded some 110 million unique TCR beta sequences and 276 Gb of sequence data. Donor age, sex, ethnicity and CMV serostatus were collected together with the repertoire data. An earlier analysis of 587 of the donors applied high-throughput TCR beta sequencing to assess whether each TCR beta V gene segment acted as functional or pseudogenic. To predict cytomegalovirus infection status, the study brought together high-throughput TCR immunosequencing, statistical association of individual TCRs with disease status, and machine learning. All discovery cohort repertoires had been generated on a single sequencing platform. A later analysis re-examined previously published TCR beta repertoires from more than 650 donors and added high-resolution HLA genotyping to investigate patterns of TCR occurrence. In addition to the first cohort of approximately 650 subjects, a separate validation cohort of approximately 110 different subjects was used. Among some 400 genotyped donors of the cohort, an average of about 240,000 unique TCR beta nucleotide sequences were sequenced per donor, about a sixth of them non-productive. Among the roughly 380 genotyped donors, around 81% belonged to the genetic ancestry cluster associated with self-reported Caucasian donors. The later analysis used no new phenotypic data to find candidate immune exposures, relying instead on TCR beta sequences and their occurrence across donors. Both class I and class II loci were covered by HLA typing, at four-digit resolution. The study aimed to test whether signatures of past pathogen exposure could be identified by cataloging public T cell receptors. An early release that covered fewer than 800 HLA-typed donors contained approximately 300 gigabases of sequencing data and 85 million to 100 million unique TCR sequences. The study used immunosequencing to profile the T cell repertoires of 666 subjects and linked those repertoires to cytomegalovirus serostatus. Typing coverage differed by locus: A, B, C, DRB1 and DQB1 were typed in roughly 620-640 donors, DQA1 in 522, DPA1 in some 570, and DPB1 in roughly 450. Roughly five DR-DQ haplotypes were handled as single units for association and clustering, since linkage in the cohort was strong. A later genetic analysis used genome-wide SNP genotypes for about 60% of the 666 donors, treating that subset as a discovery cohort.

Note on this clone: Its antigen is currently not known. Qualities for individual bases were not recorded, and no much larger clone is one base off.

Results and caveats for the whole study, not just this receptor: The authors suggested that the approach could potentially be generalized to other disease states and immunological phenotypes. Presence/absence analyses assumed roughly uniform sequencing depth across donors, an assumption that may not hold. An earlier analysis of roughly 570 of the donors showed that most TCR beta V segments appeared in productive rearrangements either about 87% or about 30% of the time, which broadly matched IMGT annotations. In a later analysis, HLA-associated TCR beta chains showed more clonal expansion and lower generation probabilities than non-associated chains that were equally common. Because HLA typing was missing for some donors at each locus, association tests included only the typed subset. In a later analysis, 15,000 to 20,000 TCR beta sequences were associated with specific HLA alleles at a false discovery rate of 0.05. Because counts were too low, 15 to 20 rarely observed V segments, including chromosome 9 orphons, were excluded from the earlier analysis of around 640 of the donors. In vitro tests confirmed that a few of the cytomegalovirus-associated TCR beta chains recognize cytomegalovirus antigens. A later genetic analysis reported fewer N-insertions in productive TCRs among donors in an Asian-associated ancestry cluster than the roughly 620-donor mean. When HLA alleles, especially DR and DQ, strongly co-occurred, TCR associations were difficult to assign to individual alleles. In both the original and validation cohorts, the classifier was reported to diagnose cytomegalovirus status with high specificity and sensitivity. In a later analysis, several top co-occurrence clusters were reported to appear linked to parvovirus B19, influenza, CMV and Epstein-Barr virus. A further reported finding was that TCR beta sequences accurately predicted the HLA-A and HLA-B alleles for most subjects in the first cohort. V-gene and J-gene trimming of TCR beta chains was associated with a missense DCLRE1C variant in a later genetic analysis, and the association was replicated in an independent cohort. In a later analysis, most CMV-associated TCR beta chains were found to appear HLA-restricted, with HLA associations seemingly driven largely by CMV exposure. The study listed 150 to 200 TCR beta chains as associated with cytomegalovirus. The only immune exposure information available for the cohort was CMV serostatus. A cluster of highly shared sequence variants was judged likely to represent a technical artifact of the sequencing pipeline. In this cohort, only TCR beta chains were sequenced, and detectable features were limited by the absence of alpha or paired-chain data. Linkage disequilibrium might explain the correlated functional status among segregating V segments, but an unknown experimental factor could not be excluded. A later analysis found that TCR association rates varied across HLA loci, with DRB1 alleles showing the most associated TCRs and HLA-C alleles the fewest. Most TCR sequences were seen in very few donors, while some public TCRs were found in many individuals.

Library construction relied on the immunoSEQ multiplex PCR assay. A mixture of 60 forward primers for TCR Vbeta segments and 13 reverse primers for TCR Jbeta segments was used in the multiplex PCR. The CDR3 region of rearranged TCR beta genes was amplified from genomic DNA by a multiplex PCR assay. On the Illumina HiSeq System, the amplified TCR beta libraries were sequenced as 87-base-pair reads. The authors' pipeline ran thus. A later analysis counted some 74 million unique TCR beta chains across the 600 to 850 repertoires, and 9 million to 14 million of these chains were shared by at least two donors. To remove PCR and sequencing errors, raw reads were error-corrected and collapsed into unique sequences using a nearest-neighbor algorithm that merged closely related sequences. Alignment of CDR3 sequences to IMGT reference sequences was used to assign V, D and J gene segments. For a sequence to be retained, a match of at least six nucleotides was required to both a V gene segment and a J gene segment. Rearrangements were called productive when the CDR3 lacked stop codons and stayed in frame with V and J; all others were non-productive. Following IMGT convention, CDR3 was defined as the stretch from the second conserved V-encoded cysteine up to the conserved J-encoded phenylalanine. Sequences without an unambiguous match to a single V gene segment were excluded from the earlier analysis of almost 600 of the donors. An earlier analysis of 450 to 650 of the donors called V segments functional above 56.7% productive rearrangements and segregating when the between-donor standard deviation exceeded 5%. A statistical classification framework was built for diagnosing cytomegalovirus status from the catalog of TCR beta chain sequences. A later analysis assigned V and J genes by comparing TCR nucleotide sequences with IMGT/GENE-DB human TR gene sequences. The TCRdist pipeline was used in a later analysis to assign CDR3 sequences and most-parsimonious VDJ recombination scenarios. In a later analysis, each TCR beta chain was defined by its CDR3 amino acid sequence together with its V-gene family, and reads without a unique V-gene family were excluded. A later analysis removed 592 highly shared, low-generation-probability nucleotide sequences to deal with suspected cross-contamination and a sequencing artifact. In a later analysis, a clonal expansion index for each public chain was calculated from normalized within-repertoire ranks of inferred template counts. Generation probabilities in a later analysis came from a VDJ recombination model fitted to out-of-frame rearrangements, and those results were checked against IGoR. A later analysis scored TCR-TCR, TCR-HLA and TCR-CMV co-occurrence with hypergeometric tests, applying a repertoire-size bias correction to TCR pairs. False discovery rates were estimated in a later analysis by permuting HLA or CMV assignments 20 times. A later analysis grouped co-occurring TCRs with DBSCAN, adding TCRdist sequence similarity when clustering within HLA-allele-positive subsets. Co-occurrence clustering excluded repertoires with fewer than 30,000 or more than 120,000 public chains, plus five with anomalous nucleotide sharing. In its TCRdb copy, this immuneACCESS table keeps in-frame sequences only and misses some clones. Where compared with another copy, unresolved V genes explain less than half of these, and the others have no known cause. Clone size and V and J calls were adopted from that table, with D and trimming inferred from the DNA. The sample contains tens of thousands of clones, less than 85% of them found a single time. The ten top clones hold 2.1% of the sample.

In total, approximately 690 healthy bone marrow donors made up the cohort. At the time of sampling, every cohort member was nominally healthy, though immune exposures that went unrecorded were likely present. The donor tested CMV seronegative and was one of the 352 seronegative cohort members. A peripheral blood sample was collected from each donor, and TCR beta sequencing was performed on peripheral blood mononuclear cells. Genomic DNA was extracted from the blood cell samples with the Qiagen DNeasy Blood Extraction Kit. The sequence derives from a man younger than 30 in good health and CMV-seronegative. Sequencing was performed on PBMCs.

The CDR3 reads CASRAGSVEQYF. Here is the DNA: TGTGCCAGCCGGGCAGGGTCCGTCGAGCAGTACTTC. The V and J segments used are TRBV6-6 and TRBJ2-7; the D gene is possibly TRBD1, with 5 bases matching. CDR1 is given as MNHNY and CDR2 as SVGAGI, both from the germline V gene (reference sequence). Cut back by 8 bases and 6 bases, the V and J ends lie 14 bases apart. Counted from cysteine to phenylalanine, this CDR3 has 12 amino acids. The read is trimmed to its CDR3 DNA, 36 bases read in frame from base 1.